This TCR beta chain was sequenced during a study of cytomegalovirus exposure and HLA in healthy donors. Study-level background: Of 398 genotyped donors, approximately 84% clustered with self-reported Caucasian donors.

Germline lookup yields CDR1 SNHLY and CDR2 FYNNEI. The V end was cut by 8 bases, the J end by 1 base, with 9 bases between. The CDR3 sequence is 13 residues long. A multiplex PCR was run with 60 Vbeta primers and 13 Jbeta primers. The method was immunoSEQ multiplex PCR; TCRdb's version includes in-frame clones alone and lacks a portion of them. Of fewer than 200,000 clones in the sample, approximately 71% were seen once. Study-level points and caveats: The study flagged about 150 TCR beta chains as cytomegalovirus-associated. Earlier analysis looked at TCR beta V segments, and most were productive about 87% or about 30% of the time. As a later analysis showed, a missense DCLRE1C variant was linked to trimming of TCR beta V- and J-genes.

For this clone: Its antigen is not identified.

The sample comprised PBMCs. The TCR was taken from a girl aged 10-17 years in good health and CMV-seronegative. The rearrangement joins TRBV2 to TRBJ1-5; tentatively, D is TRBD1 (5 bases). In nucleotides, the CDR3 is TGTGCCAGCGGTAAGGGGAGCAATCAGCCCCAGCATTTT. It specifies CASGKGSNQPQHF.